A single sample is the source of the 20 T cell receptor beta chains below, sequenced in a study of response to subunit inactivated influenza vaccine. TCRdb redid the calling of the RT-PCR reads with MiXCR, one entry per CDR3 protein. The sample records hundreds of thousands of distinct CDR3 sequences, more than 11% being singletons. The sequencing used PBMCs from blood, collected approximately 15 days before vaccination. The receptors were sampled from a man in his forties or fifties who received an inactivated influenza vaccine.

This clonotype was seen a handful of times. The rearrangement links TRBV5-1 to TRBJ2-1; tentatively, D is TRBD2 (6 bases). There are 16 residues in the CDR3. Germline V lookup: CDR1 SGHRS, CDR2 YFSETQ. Trimming cost V 4 bases and J 5 bases, with 19 bases left between them. DNA for the CDR3: TGCGCCAGCAGCCCGGTGGCGGGAATGGAGAACAATGAGCAGTTCTTC. Translating it yields CASSPVAGMENNEQFF.

This clonotype was detected a few times. This rearrangement joins TRBV5-1 to TRBJ2-5, with 8 bases that match TRBD1. The germline V gene encodes CDR1 SGHRS and CDR2 YFSETQ. The CDR3 spans 15 residues. The ends lost 0 bases at V and 5 bases at J; junction bases unmatched: 6. The CDR3 DNA sequence: TGCGCCAGCAGCTTGGGAGGCAGGGGGCTGGAGACCCAGTACTTC. Translated, it gives CASSLGGRGLETQYF.

In this sample, this clonotype turned up a few times. This sequence joins TRBV2 and TRBJ2-1, with 8 bases lining up with TRBD2. V lost 6 bases, J lost 16 bases, and 8 bases stayed unmatched. The germline CDR1 and CDR2 sequences are SNHLY and FYNNEI. There are 11 residues in the CDR3. CDR3 DNA: TGTGCCAGCAGAAGGACTAGCAGAAACTTCTTC. Translating it yields CASRRTSRNFF.

This clonotype was found many times. The rearrangement uses TRBV29-1 and TRBJ2-7, with D unclear. Trimming took 2 bases from V and 5 from J, leaving 10 bases between them. This CDR3 is 12 amino acids long. The V gene's germline CDR1 is SQVTM and CDR2 ANQGSEA. This CDR3 is CSVEFSSHEQYF. The CDR3 DNA reads TGCAGCGTTGAATTCAGCAGCCACGAGCAGTACTTC.

The gene calls are TRBV11-2 and TRBJ2-5, with D tentatively TRBD1 or TRBD2 (5 bases each). The germline gives CDR1 SGHAT, CDR2 FQNNGV. Trimming removed 1 base from V and 1 base from J, with 10 bases in between. CDR3 length: 15 residues. The CDR3 DNA is TGTGCCAGCAGCTTAGCGGGGCCCTTCCAAGAGACCCAGTACTTC. Translating it yields CASSLAGPFQETQYF.

In this sample, this clonotype turned up a few times. The chain has TRBV11-2 and TRBJ1-1; D unresolved. This CDR3 is 14 amino acids long. V lost 1 base, J lost 5 bases, and 11 bases lay in between. CDR1 and CDR2 from the germline V gene are SGHAT and FQNNGV. The CDR3 protein is CASSLGVGRTEAFF. The CDR3 nucleotides are TGTGCCAGCAGCTTAGGGGTAGGGCGGACTGAAGCTTTCTTT.

The chain links TRBV6-5 to TRBJ2-5, with a weak D call TRBD2 (6 bases). V lost 0 bases to trimming and J lost 5 bases, with 13 bases between them. Germline CDR1 MNHEY, CDR2 SVGAGI. The CDR3 totals 15 residues. The CDR3 here is CASSYSTGSGETQYF. The CDR3 DNA follows: TGTGCCAGCAGTTACTCGACCGGGAGCGGCGAGACCCAGTACTTC.

This clonotype occurred a few times. The V call is TRBV20-1, the J call TRBJ2-5; D perhaps matches TRBD1 (6 bases). Trimming shortened V by 4 bases and J by 5 bases, and 14 bases separated the two germline ends. Looked up from germline, CDR1 is DFQATT and CDR2 is SNEGSKA (reference sequence). The CDR3 runs to 13 residues. The CDR3 DNA sequence: TGCAGTGCTAACGACAGGAATTTGGAGACCCAGTACTTC. This translates into CSANDRNLETQYF.

In this sample, this clonotype turned up many times. This chain joins TRBV4-1 and TRBJ1-1; D is unclear. The CDR3 contains 15 residues. Germline V gene lookup returns CDR1 MGHRA and CDR2 YSYEKL. V was shortened by 1 base and J by 2 bases, with 11 bases between the two germline ends. In DNA, the CDR3 is TGCGCCAGCAGCCAAGGGGTCAGCCTAAACACTGAAGCTTTCTTT. It specifies CASSQGVSLNTEAFF.

The table lists this clonotype with many counts. The chain employs TRBV12-3 or TRBV12-4 and TRBJ2-3; TRBD1 might be the D (5 bases). The CDR3 runs to 15 residues. Trimming left V 1 base short and J 4 bases short, with 12 bases between. The CDR3 sequence: CASSLVAGLADTQYF. CDR3 sequence (DNA): TGTGCCAGCAGTTTAGTTGCAGGGTTGGCAGATACGCAGTATTTT.

This clonotype came up many times. The chain joins TRBV29-1 to TRBJ2-1, with TRBD2 matching over 14 bases. This CDR3 is built from 14 residues. V shed 5 bases, J shed 8 bases, and the junction held 5 bases outside the gene matches. The V gene's germline CDR1 is SQVTM and CDR2 ANQGSEA. The chain's CDR3 is CSVRLAGGIDEQFF. The CDR3 DNA reads as TGCAGCGTTCGACTAGCGGGAGGGATCGATGAGCAGTTCTTC.

This clonotype appeared a few times. The chain couples TRBV29-1 to TRBJ1-2, with TRBD1 matching 9 bases. V dropped 4 bases and J dropped 3; count of bases not matched to a gene: 3. The germline gives CDR1 SQVTM, CDR2 ANQGSEA. This CDR3 comprises 13 residues. CDR3: CSVGDRDHYGYTF. The CDR3 nucleotides read TGCAGCGTTGGGGACAGGGACCACTATGGCTACACCTTC.

The CDR3 loop is CASTPAVGRGYGYTF. The DNA of the CDR3 is TGTGCCAGCACCCCAGCGGTAGGGCGGGGCTATGGCTACACCTTC. V and J are TRBV12-3 or TRBV12-4 and TRBJ1-2; D is undetermined. The CDR3 is 15 amino acids. Trimming took 7 bases from V and 4 from J, leaving 19 bases between them.

The chain has TRBV2 and TRBJ1-5; no reliable D call. Between the trimmed V and J ends, which lost 3 bases and 3 bases, there was a span of 18 bases. Germline V gene data show CDR1 as SNHLY and CDR2 as FYNNEI. This CDR3 region has 17 residues. CDR3: CASSDTEIERYNQPQHF. In DNA form, the CDR3 reads TGTGCCAGCAGTGACACGGAGATTGAGCGGTACAATCAGCCCCAGCATTTT. Full variable domain (missing parts from reference TRBV2 and TRBJ1-5): EPEVTQTPSHQVTQMGQEVILRCVPISNHLYFYWYRQILGQKVEFLVSFYNNEISEKSEIFDDQFSVERPDGSNFTLKIRSTKLEDSAMYFCASSDTEIERYNQPQHFGDGTRLSIL.

This clonotype was recorded many times. This chain joins TRBV4-2 and TRBJ1-1; D gene ambiguous. The germline V gene encodes CDR1 LGHNA and CDR2 YNFKEQ. The CDR3 is made up of 13 amino acids. With 0 bases removed from V and 5 bases from J, the gap between germline ends came to 7 bases. Here the CDR3 DNA reads TGTGCCAGCAGCCAAGAACGGAGAACTGAAGCTTTCTTT. Protein product: CASSQERRTEAFF.

This clonotype was picked up many times. The chain employs TRBV12-3 or TRBV12-4 and TRBJ1-2, with D tentatively TRBD1 (5 bases). V shed 4 bases and J shed 4 bases, with 10 bases lying between them. This CDR3 is built from 13 residues. CDR3 sequence: CASSSQGLYGYTF. CDR3 sequence (DNA): TGTGCCAGCAGTTCGCAGGGACTCTATGGCTACACCTTC.

Only a few counts were recorded for this clonotype. This chain links TRBV6-1 with TRBJ2-1, with 7 positions matching TRBD2. There are 13 residues in the CDR3. Germline V gene lookup returns CDR1 MNHNS and CDR2 SASEGT. The CDR3 protein is CVSGVRSYNEQFF. The CDR3, as DNA: TGTGTGAGCGGGGTAAGATCCTACAATGAGCAGTTCTTC.

This clonotype turned up a few times. The rearrangement joins TRBV4-3 to TRBJ1-5; no reliable D call. The V gene lost 1 base and the J gene lost 7 bases, with 8 bases spanning the gap. The CDR3 has 13 residues. Per the germline V gene, CDR1 is LGHNA and CDR2 is YSLEER. CDR3 sequence reads: CASSQVQGQPQHF. The CDR3 region has the DNA TGCGCCAGCAGCCAAGTTCAAGGACAGCCCCAGCATTTT.

The V gene is TRBV6-2 or TRBV6-3, the J gene TRBJ2-3, with D possibly being TRBD1 (6 bases). CDR3 length: 15 residues. CDR1 MNHEY and CDR2 SVGEGT come from the germline V gene. V was clipped by 5 bases and J by 6 bases, with 18 bases between them. The CDR3: CASSAYRALFDTQYF. The CDR3 region has the DNA TGTGCCAGCAGTGCTTACAGGGCGCTGTTCGATACGCAGTATTTT.

This clonotype was detected only a few times. The rearrangement uses TRBV5-6 and TRBJ2-1; 7 positions agree with TRBD2. Germline V gene sequence: CDR1 SGHDT, CDR2 YYEEEE. V shed 1 base, J shed 4 bases, and the junction held 5 bases outside the gene matches. The CDR3 length is 15 residues. DNA for the CDR3: TGTGCCAGCAGCTTGTCCCAGCGGGGATACAATGAGCAGTTCTTC. Translation gives CASSLSQRGYNEQFF. Full variable domain (missing parts from reference TRBV5-6 and TRBJ2-1): DAGVTQSPTHLIKTRGQQVTLRCSPKSGHDTVSWYQQALGQGPQFIFQYYEEEERQRGNFPDRFSGHQFPNYSSELNVNALLLGDSALYLCASSLSQRGYNEQFFGPGTRLTVL.